Presented here are 20 T cell receptor beta chains from one specimen sequenced in a study of T cell repertoires in cytomegalovirus infection. These receptors are not linked to any known antigen. TCRdb used MiXCR to reprocess the reads, holding one entry per CDR3 protein. The sample lists about 830,000 distinct CDR3 sequences, around a third seen once, with over 10% in the top ten. Sequencing used cultured CD8+ T cells from PBMCs, obtained from culture after CMV antigen stimulation. The receptors were gathered from a human donor in good health (CMV status not recorded). Some clones in this sample may be carry-over from other donors' samples.

The chain joins TRBV7-3 to TRBJ2-2; D gene ambiguous. CDR3 length equals 15 residues. Germline V gene lookup returns CDR1 SGHTA and CDR2 FQGTGA. Trimming stripped 5 bases from V and 0 bases from J, with 10 bases between. CDR3 in amino acids: CASSQAAANTGELFF. The CDR3 DNA follows: TGTGCCAGCAGCCAGGCGGCAGCGAACACCGGGGAGCTGTTTTTT.

The chain joins TRBV27 to TRBJ2-7; a weak D match, TRBD1 (5 bases). The CDR3 contains 14 residues. The germline V gene encodes CDR1 MNHEY and CDR2 SMNVEV (reference sequence). V lost 0 bases, J lost 3 bases, and 9 bases lay in between. The CDR3 spells CASSLSGLFYEQYF. The CDR3 DNA sequence: TGTGCCAGCAGTTTATCGGGGCTTTTCTACGAGCAGTACTTC.

The chain employs TRBV27 and TRBJ1-1; the D is unclear. The length of the CDR3 is 13 residues. V was cut by 4 bases and J by 1 base, with 7 bases left in between. Germline values: CDR1 MNHEY, CDR2 SMNVEV (reference sequence). CDR3 bases: TGTGCCAGCAGTTGGCTTGAGAACACTGAAGCTTTCTTT. It is translated as CASSWLENTEAFF.

V usage is TRBV12-3 or TRBV12-4 and J usage is TRBJ2-2; D is perhaps TRBD2 (7 bases). The CDR3 totals 17 residues. V gave up 0 bases and J gave up 7 bases, with 18 bases separating them. CDR3 sequence (DNA): TGTGCCAGCAGTTTAGCGCTGGGGGGGCCCGGGAGCGGGGAGCTGTTTTTT. Protein product: CASSLALGGPGSGELFF.

The chain is built from TRBV11-2 and TRBJ1-2; weak D call: TRBD1 (5 bases). Germline-derived CDR1 and CDR2 are SGHAT and FQNNGV. The CDR3 is 13 amino acids. The ends were cut back, 4 bases at V and 13 bases at J, with 19 bases in the middle. In DNA form, the CDR3 reads TGTGCCAGCAGCTCTGGGGTGACAGCCGCTGCCACCTTC. Translation: CASSSGVTAAATF.

This clonotype turned up a few times. The chain links TRBV27 to TRBJ2-3; tentatively, D is TRBD1 (6 bases). CDR1 and CDR2 from the germline V gene are MNHEY and SMNVEV (reference sequence). V was trimmed by 8 bases and J by 2 bases, leaving 29 bases between them. CDR3 length equals 19 residues. CDR3: CASSLNRVVDGAYTDTQYF. The DNA for the CDR3 is TGTGCCAGCTCTTTGAACAGGGTTGTAGACGGGGCCTACACAGATACGCAGTATTTT.

The CDR3 coding sequence is TGTGCCACCAGTCCGGGACCTGGGGGCAAAAACATTCAGTACTTC. Its translation: CATSPGPGGKNIQYF. The chain couples TRBV15 to TRBJ2-4, with D perhaps assigned TRBD1 or TRBD2 (5 bases each). From germline, CDR1 is LNHNV and CDR2 YYDKDF (reference sequence). Trimming pared 6 bases from V and 3 bases from J, leaving 15 bases between. The CDR3 runs to 15 residues.

V is TRBV7-9 and J is TRBJ2-5; 8 bases align to TRBD1. The V gene end was trimmed by 7 bases and the J gene end by 3 bases; junction bases not matched to a gene: 4. The length of the CDR3 is 13 residues. Germline CDR1 reads SEHNR; CDR2 reads FQNEAQ (reference sequence). The CDR3 region has the DNA TGTGCCAGCACCGAGACAGGGGAAGAGACCCAGTACTTC. It codes for CASTETGEETQYF.

This clonotype was seen a handful of times. V usage is TRBV7-2 and J usage is TRBJ2-3; no reliable D call. From germline, CDR1 is SGHTA and CDR2 FQGNSA. The CDR3 consists of 16 residues. Trimming shortened V by 6 bases and J by 3 bases, and 19 bases separated the two germline ends. The DNA of the CDR3 is TGTGCCAGCAGTTCCCCATTCAGTGGATCTACAGATACGCAGTATTTT. Its translation is CASSSPFSGSTDTQYF.

V gene TRBV12-3 or TRBV12-4 combines with J gene TRBJ1-1; D unresolved. V lost 3 bases to trimming and J lost 0 bases, with 14 bases between them. The CDR3 runs 16 residues. The CDR3 protein is CASSFPPGELNTEAFF. In nucleotides, the CDR3 is TGTGCCAGCAGTTTCCCCCCGGGCGAACTGAACACTGAAGCTTTCTTT.

The gene calls are TRBV6-2 or TRBV6-3 and TRBJ1-1; the D is unclear. With 10 bases removed from V and 3 bases from J, the gap between germline ends came to 9 bases. This CDR3 is built from 11 residues. Germline assignment: CDR1 MNHEY and CDR2 SVGEGT. CDR3 in amino acids: CATFLYTEAFF. For the CDR3, the DNA is TGTGCCACCTTCCTTTACACTGAAGCTTTCTTT.

This chain joins TRBV6-2 or TRBV6-3 and TRBJ1-2; tentative D call: TRBD1 (6 bases). The germline V gene has CDR1 MNHEY and CDR2 SVGEGT. The length of the CDR3 is 14 residues. Trimming shortened V by 6 bases and J by 2 bases, and 13 bases separated the two germline ends. CDR3 bases: TGTGCCAGCAGAGAAGGGGGACACAACTATGGCTACACCTTC. Protein product: CASREGGHNYGYTF.

This clonotype was counted between two and nine times. The chain links TRBV12-5 to TRBJ2-3; no reliable D call. The CDR3 has 12 amino acids. Trimming cost V 7 bases and J 5 bases, with 10 bases left between them. CDR1 is LGHNT, CDR2 FRNRAP, per germline. The CDR3 is CASASLGDTQYF. The CDR3 DNA is TGTGCTAGTGCCTCCCTTGGAGATACGCAGTATTTT. Using reference TRBV12-5 and TRBJ2-3 for the parts outside the CDR3, the full variable domain is DARVTQTPRHKVTEMGQEVTMRCQPILGHNTVFWYRQTMMQGLELLAYFRNRAPLDDSGMPKDRFSAEMPDATLATLKIQPSEPRDSAVYFCASASLGDTQYFGPGTRLTVL.

This clonotype was found a few times. The chain joins TRBV7-8 to TRBJ1-1; D unresolved. This CDR3 is built from 14 residues. Trimming left V 0 bases short and J 3 bases short, with 8 bases between. Germline V gene lookup returns CDR1 SGHVS and CDR2 FQNEAQ. The CDR3 reads CASSLAQVDTEAFF. CDR3 nucleotides: TGTGCCAGCAGCTTAGCGCAAGTGGACACTGAAGCTTTCTTT.

This clonotype came up many times. The chain combines TRBV27 with TRBJ2-2, with 8 bases that match TRBD2. J lost 1 base, V lost 0 bases, and 1 base had no gene match. The CDR3 totals 16 residues. Germline V gene data show CDR1 as MNHEY and CDR2 as SMNVEV (reference sequence). The CDR3 bases are TGTGCCAGCAGTTTATCTGCGGGGGGGAACACCGGGGAGCTGTTTTTT. Its translation: CASSLSAGGNTGELFF.

This clonotype has only a few counts. This rearrangement joins TRBV6-4 to TRBJ1-5; D is uncertain. V was pared by 2 bases and J by 9 bases, with 8 bases between. Germline V lookup: CDR1 MRHNA, CDR2 SNTAGT. The CDR3 is made up of 12 amino acids. The CDR3 reads CASSDGLGPQHF. The CDR3 DNA sequence: TGTGCCAGCAGTGACGGCCTAGGGCCCCAGCATTTT.

V and J are TRBV7-8 and TRBJ2-2; D call uncertain. V was trimmed by 4 bases and J by 3 bases, leaving 15 bases between them. The CDR3 contains 16 residues. Germline lookup yields CDR1 SGHVS and CDR2 FQNEAQ. For the CDR3, the DNA is TGTGCCAGCAGCTCCGGACGGGCAATGGACACCGGGGAGCTGTTTTTT. Translated, it gives CASSSGRAMDTGELFF.

Remarks on this clonotype: A read error may be the cause here, since a much bigger clone is one base away. The chain has TRBV7-4 and TRBJ2-1, with 7 bases lining up with TRBD1. Germline V gene data show CDR1 as SGHVT and CDR2 as SQSDAQ. The CDR3 has 14 residues. The CDR3 sequence is CVSNGIGTDNEQFF. The CDR3 nucleotides read TGTGTCAGCAACGGAATAGGGACAGACAATGAGCAGTTCTTC.

This clonotype has a count of ten or more. Compared with germline, one end of the junction differs, possibly owing to a read error. The chain is built from TRBV20-1 and TRBJ1-1; D unclear. The CDR3 contains 11 residues. Germline V gene lookup returns CDR1 DFQATT and CDR2 SNEGSKA (reference sequence). CDR3 protein: CSARGGTEAFF. The DNA of the CDR3 is TGCAGTGCCAGAGGTGGGACTGAAGCTTTCTTT.

The chain recombines TRBV6-6 with TRBJ2-5; unclear D gene. The length of the CDR3 is 18 residues. Trimming cost V 0 bases and J 4 bases, with 21 bases left between them. Germline assignment: CDR1 MNHNY and CDR2 SVGAGI (reference sequence). The CDR3 DNA follows: TGTGCCAGCAGTTACTCGGAGCTCACTCGGTCCCGGGCAGAGACCCAGTACTTC. It is translated as CASSYSELTRSRAETQYF.